The rows below give T cell receptor beta chains drawn from one sample of a study of CD8+CD57+ T cells in acquired aplastic anemia. TCRdb re-called the reads through MiXCR, storing one row per CDR3 protein. The sample lists 200,000 to 300,000 distinct CDR3 sequences; 82% were seen once. Sequencing was done on a sample of sorted CD4+, CD8+, or CD8+CD57+ T cells (not recorded which) from PBMCs. Receptor source: a human donor with aplastic anemia. CDR3s include the opening cysteine and the closing phenylalanine or tryptophan. Fields, in order: clone size, D gene, CDR3 length, V gene, J gene, CDR3 DNA, CDR3 protein. A D gene is named only where the DNA matches it firmly. Where a row states a size, it is once, few, many or the class of an expanded clone; other rows omit it.

>.|.|13|TRBV12-3/TRBV12-4|TRBJ1-1
TGTGCCAGCAGCCCAGGGTCAGGGACTGAAGCTTTCTTT
CASSPGSGTEAFF
>.|TRBD1|13|TRBV9|TRBJ1-2
TGTGCCAGCAGCCCCGGGACAGGGGTGACTGAAGCTTTC
CASSPGTGVTEAF
>.|.|14|TRBV25-1|TRBJ2-3
TGTGCCAGCAGGAGGGGGACACTTGGAGATACGCAGTATTTT
CASRRGTLGDTQYF
>once|.|14|TRBV15|TRBJ2-5
TGTGCCACCAGCGGCCGGTCCATACAAGAGACCCAGTACTTC
CATSGRSIQETQYF
>.|.|17|TRBV6-6|TRBJ2-6
TGCGCCAGCAGTTACTCTCCCTCTCCGCCTGGGGCCAACGTCCTGACTTTC
CASSYSPSPPGANVLTF
>.|.|14|TRBV13|TRBJ2-7
TGTGCCAGCAGCTCCACACAGGATGGCTACGAGCAGTACTTC
CASSSTQDGYEQYF
>.|TRBD2|15|TRBV5-1|TRBJ2-1
TGCGCCAGCAGCAAAGGACTAGCGGACTACAATGAGCAGTTCTTC
CASSKGLADYNEQFF
>.|.|14|TRBV7-2|TRBJ1-1
TGTGCCAGCAGCTTCCGAGGAGTTCACGCTGAAGCTTTCTTT
CASSFRGVHAEAFF
>.|.|13|TRBV7-9|TRBJ1-2
TGTGCCAGCAGCTTAGTTGCAGATGCGGACTACACCTTC
CASSLVADADYTF
>.|.|16|TRBV7-9|TRBJ1-1
TGTGCCAGCAGCTTGGCGCAGAGACACGGGGCCACCGAAGCTTTCTTT
CASSLAQRHGATEAFF
>.|.|16|TRBV2|TRBJ1-6
TGTGCCAGCAGCGCGGACACCGCCTCCTATAACACACCCCTCCACTTT
CASSADTASYNTPLHF
>many|.|13|TRBV5-1|TRBJ1-1
TGCGCCAGCAGCTTAGTACCGAACACTGAAGCTTTCTTT
CASSLVPNTEAFF
>.|TRBD1|14|TRBV5-1|TRBJ2-3
TGCGCCTGCAGGACAGGGAAAGGAACAGATACGCAGTATTTT
CACRTGKGTDTQYF
>.|.|12|TRBV29-1|TRBJ2-7
TGCAGCGTTCGGGCTGACTCCTACGAGCAGTACTTC
CSVRADSYEQYF
>.|.|12|TRBV29-1|TRBJ1-1
TGCAGCGTTCCGGACCCGAACACTGAAGCTTTCTTT
CSVPDPNTEAFF